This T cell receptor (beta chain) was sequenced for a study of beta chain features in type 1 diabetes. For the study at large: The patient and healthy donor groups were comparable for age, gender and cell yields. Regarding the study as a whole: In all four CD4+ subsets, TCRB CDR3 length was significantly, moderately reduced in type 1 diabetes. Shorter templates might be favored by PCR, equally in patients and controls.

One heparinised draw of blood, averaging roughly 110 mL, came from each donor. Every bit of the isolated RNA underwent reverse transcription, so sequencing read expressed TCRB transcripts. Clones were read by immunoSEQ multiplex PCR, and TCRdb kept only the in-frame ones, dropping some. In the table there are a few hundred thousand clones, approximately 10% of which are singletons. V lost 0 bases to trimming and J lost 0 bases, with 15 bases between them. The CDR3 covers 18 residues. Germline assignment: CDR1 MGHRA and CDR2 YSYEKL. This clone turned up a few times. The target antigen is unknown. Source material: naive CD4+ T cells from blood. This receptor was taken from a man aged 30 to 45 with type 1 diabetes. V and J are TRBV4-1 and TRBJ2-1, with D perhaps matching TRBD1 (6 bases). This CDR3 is CASSQDLPGQSSYNEQFF. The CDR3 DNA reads TGCGCCAGCAGCCAAGATTTGCCCGGACAGAGCTCCTACAATGAGCAGTTCTTC.